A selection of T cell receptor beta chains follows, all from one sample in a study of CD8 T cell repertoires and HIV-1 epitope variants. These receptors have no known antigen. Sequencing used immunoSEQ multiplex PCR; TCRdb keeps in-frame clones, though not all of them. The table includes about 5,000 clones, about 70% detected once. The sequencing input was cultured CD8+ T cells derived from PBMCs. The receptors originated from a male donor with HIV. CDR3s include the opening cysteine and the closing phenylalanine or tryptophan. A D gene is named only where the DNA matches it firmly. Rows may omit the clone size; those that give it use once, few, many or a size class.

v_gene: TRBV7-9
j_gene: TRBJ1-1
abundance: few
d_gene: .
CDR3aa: CASSPWGSTEAFF
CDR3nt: TGTGCCAGCAGCCCCTGGGGGAGCACTGAAGCTTTCTTT

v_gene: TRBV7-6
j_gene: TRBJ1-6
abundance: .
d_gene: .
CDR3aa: CASSLEESSPLHF
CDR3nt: TGTGCCAGCAGCTTAGAGGAAAGTTCACCCCTCCACTTT

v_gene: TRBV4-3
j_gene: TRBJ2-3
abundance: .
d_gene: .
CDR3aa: CASSQDGGTTDTQYF
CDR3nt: TGCGCCAGCAGCCAAGATGGGGGTACCACAGATACGCAGTATTTT

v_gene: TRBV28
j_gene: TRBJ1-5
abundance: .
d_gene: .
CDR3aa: CASSSAPGISNQPQHF
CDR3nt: TGTGCCAGCAGTTCCGCCCCAGGGATTAGCAATCAGCCCCAGCATTTT

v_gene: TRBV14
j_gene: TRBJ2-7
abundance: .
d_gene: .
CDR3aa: CASSLESSYEQYF
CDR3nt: TGTGCCAGCAGCCTAGAGAGCTCCTACGAGCAGTACTTC

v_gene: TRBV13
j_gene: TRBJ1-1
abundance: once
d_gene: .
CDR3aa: CASSLGLSSEAFF
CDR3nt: TGTGCCAGCAGCTTAGGCCTAAGCAGTGAAGCTTTCTTT

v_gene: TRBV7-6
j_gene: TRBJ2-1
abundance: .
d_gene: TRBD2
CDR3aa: CASSLGGRGDEQFF
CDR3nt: TGTGCCAGCAGCTTGGGCGGGAGAGGCGATGAGCAGTTCTTC

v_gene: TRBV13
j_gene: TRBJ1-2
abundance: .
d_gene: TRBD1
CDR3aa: CASSSQEDRVYGYTF
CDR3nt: TGTGCCAGCAGCTCGCAGGAGGACAGGGTCTATGGCTACACCTTC

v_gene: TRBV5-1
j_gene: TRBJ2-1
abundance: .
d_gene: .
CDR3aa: CASSSSSYNEQFF
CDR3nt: TGCGCCAGCAGCTCCAGCTCCTACAATGAGCAGTTCTTC

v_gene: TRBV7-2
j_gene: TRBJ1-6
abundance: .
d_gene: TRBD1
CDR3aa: CASSLSGQGYNSPLHF
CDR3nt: TGTGCCAGCAGCTTATCTGGACAGGGCTATAATTCACCCCTCCACTTT

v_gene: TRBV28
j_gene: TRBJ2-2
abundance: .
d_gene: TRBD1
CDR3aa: CASSSQGQGLSGELFF
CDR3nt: TGTGCCAGCAGTTCTCAGGGACAGGGGCTTTCCGGGGAGCTGTTTTTT

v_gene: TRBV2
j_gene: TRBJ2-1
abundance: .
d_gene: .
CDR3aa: CASSEAGGYNEQFF
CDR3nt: TGTGCCAGCAGTGAAGCGGGCGGCTACAATGAGCAGTTCTTC

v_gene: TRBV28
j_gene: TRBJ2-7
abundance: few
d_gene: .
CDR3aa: CASSRTVYEQYF
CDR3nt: TGTGCCAGCAGTCGGACAGTATACGAGCAGTACTTC

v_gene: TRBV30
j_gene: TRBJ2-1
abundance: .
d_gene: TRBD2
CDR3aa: CAWKGGGSYEQFF
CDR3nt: TGTGCCTGGAAGGGCGGGGGGAGTTATGAGCAGTTCTTC

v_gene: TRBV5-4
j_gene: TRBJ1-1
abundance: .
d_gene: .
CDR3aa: CAISRGPTEAFF
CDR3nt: TGTGCCATCTCTCGGGGTCCCACTGAAGCTTTCTTT

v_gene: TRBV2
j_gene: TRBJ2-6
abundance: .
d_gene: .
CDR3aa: CASSEAPFGANVLTF
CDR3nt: TGTGCCAGCAGTGAAGCCCCGTTTGGGGCCAACGTCCTGACTTTC

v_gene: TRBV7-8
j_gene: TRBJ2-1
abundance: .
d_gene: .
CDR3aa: CASSQGGWEQFF
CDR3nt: TGTGCCAGCAGCCAGGGGGGCTGGGAGCAGTTCTTC

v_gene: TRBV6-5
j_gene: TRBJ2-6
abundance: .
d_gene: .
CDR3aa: CASTQDSGANVLTF
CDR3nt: TGTGCCAGCACTCAGGACTCTGGGGCCAACGTCCTGACTTTC

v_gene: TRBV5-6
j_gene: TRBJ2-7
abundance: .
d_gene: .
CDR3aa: CASSSGPTDEQYF
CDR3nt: TGTGCCAGCAGCTCAGGTCCCACGGACGAGCAGTACTTC

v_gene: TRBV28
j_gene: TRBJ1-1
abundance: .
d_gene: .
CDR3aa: CASRQDHEVNTEAFF
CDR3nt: TGTGCCAGCAGACAGGACCATGAAGTGAACACTGAAGCTTTCTTT

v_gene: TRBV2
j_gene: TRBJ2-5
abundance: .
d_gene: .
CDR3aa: CASSSAGIDQETQYF
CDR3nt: TGTGCCAGCAGCTCCGCCGGGATAGATCAAGAGACCCAGTACTTC

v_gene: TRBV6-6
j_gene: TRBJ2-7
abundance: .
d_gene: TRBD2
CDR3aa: CASSTRGLAGEKQYF
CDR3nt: TGTGCCAGCAGCACGAGGGGACTAGCGGGAGAGAAGCAGTACTTC

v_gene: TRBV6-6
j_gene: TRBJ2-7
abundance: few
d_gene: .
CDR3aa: CASSPGPLEQYF
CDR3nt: TGTGCCAGCAGTCCGGGGCCGCTCGAGCAGTACTTC

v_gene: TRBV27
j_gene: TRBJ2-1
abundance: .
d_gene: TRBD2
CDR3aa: CASRGTSGRIGNEQFF
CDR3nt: TGTGCCAGCAGGGGGACTAGCGGGAGAATCGGCAATGAGCAGTTCTTC